The 26 T cell receptor beta chains below all came from one sample that was sequenced in a study of a mutant IDH1 vaccine in newly diagnosed glioma. Method: immunoSEQ multiplex PCR; TCRdb's copy keeps in-frame clones and lacks some. The table has 60,000 or so clones, around 84% seen once. These TCRs' antigens remain unknown. The sample's time point: week 35, safety follow-up. Topical imiquimod was applied with each vaccine dose, which held 300 ug of mutant IDH1 20-mer peptide. The sequencing used PBMCs, collected from a glioma patient whose treatment included an IDH1 peptide vaccine. The receptors here all came from a man aged 30 to 39 with glioma.

The V call is TRBV19, the J call TRBJ1-2; no definite D call. V was shortened by 3 bases and J by 1 base, with 3 bases between the two germline ends. Germline CDR1 reads LNHDA; CDR2 reads SQIVND (reference sequence). CDR3 length: 12 residues. The CDR3 coding sequence is TGTGCCAGTAGTATTAATAACTATGGCTACACCTTC. Protein sequence: CASSINNYGYTF.

The CDR3: CASSYGDRGSEKLFF. As DNA, the CDR3 is TGTGCCAGCAGTTACGGGGACAGGGGTTCTGAAAAACTGTTTTTT. The chain is built from TRBV6-5 and TRBJ1-4; 10 bases line up with TRBD1. V shed 2 bases and J 7 bases; nucleotides not matched to a gene: 4. Germline loops: CDR1 MNHEY, CDR2 SVGAGI. The CDR3 consists of 15 residues.

This chain uses TRBV2 with TRBJ1-1, with D uncertain. Germline V CDR1 and CDR2: SNHLY, FYNNEI. V dropped 6 bases and J dropped 0 bases, with 8 bases sitting between them. The CDR3 is made up of 13 amino acids. DNA of the CDR3: TGTGCCAGCAGGGAGATCTTGAACACTGAAGCTTTCTTT. This encodes CASREILNTEAFF. Drawing the rest from reference TRBV2 and TRBJ1-1, the complete variable domain is EPEVTQTPSHQVTQMGQEVILRCVPISNHLYFYWYRQILGQKVEFLVSFYNNEISEKSEIFDDQFSVERPDGSNFTLKIRSTKLEDSAMYFCASREILNTEAFFGQGTRLTVV.

The chain couples TRBV5-1 to TRBJ2-3, with D perhaps matching TRBD2 (5 bases). The germline CDR1 and CDR2 sequences are SGHRS and YFSETQ. Trimming pared 4 bases from V and 0 bases from J, leaving 15 bases between. The CDR3 loop spans 16 amino acids. The CDR3 reads CASSPTGVGSTDTQYF. The CDR3 DNA follows: TGCGCCAGCAGCCCTACCGGGGTGGGGAGCACAGATACGCAGTATTTT. The full variable domain, rest sourced from reference TRBV5-1 and TRBJ2-3, is KAGVTQTPRYLIKTRGQQVTLSCSPISGHRSVSWYQQTPGQGLQFLFEYFSETQRNKGNFPGRFSGRQFSNSRSEMNVSTLELGDSALYLCASSPTGVGSTDTQYFGPGTRLTVL.

This clone was picked up one time. The chain carries TRBV9 and TRBJ2-3; TRBD2 agrees at 9 bases. The CDR3 totals 16 residues. The V gene's germline CDR1 is SGDLS and CDR2 YYNGEE. The ends lost 0 bases at V and 2 bases at J; junction bases unmatched: 4. The CDR3: CASSVEGGGATDTQYF. The CDR3 bases are TGTGCCAGCAGCGTAGAGGGCGGGGGGGCCACAGATACGCAGTATTTT. The variable domain in full, completed from reference TRBV9 and TRBJ2-3, reads DSGVTQTPKHLITATGQRVTLRCSPRSGDLSVYWYQQSLDQGLQFLIQYYNGEERAKGNILERFSAQQFPDLHSELNLSSLELGDSALYFCASSVEGGGATDTQYFGPGTRLTVL.

The sample holds one count of this clone. The rearrangement joins TRBV11-2 to TRBJ1-5; D is perhaps TRBD1 (5 bases). Germline V gives CDR1 SGHAT, CDR2 FQNNGV. V lost 5 bases and J lost 6, with 17 bases in between. There are 15 residues in the CDR3. The CDR3 is CASSPTVGQGQPQHF. The DNA of the CDR3 is TGTGCCAGCAGCCCGACGGTGGGGCAGGGTCAGCCCCAGCATTTT. Together with reference TRBV11-2 and TRBJ1-5, the CDR3 gives the full variable domain: EAGVAQSPRYKIIEKRQSVAFWCNPISGHATLYWYQQILGQGPKLLIQFQNNGVVDDSQLPKDRFSAERLKGVDSTLKIQPAKLEDSAVYLCASSPTVGQGQPQHFGDGTRLSIL.

J is TRBJ2-3 and V is TRBV5-1; tentatively, D is TRBD1 (6 bases). Germline V gene lookup returns CDR1 SGHRS and CDR2 YFSETQ. Trimming removed 0 bases from V and 1 base from J, with 12 bases in between. The CDR3 is 16 residues long. In DNA form, the CDR3 reads TGCGCCAGCAGCTTGGCCCCACAGGGCCGCACAGATACGCAGTATTTT. Amino acid sequence: CASSLAPQGRTDTQYF.

The genes are TRBV11-3 and TRBJ2-7; D gene ambiguous. The CDR3 extends over 16 amino acids. The germline gives CDR1 SGHNT, CDR2 YENEEA. V lost 1 base to trimming and J lost 0 bases, with 13 bases between them. The CDR3 loop reads CASSLGGGQSSYEQYF. The CDR3 DNA reads TGTGCCAGCAGCTTAGGAGGTGGGCAGAGCTCCTACGAGCAGTACTTC.

This sequence joins TRBV7-2 and TRBJ2-3; TRBD1 aligns across 8 bases. Germline loops: CDR1 SGHTA, CDR2 FQGNSA. The trim removed 2 bases at V and 5 bases at J, leaving 15 bases unmatched. The CDR3 is made up of 18 amino acids. The CDR3, as DNA: TGTGCCAGCAGCTTAAGGCTCAGGGGGCGCAGGTTGGGAGATACGCAGTATTTT. Its translation is CASSLRLRGRRLGDTQYF.

The rearrangement joins TRBV15 to TRBJ2-7; D ambiguous. The CDR3 loop spans 13 amino acids. The germline CDR1 and CDR2 sequences are LNHNV and YYDKDF (reference sequence). Trimming cost V 0 bases and J 4 bases, with 7 bases left between them. CDR3 sequence (DNA): TGTGCCACCAGCAGAGATAAACCGTACGAGCAGTACTTC. The encoded protein is CATSRDKPYEQYF. Based on the CDR3 plus reference TRBV15 and TRBJ2-7, the full variable domain is DAMVIQNPRYQVTQFGKPVTLSCSQTLNHNVMYWYQQKSSQAPKLLFHYYDKDFNNEADTPDNFQSRRPNTSFCFLDIRSPGLGDTAMYLCATSRDKPYEQYFGPGTRLTVT.

The V gene is TRBV20-1, the J gene TRBJ1-2; D ambiguous. V was trimmed by 3 bases and J by 5 bases, leaving 7 bases between them. This CDR3 has 11 residues. The germline gives CDR1 DFQATT, CDR2 SNEGSKA (reference sequence). CDR3 residues: CSARELYGYTF. CDR3 DNA: TGCAGTGCTAGGGAACTTTATGGCTACACCTTC.

This chain connects TRBV6-5 to TRBJ2-7, with D tentatively TRBD1 or TRBD2 (6 bases each). V shed 5 bases and J shed 4 bases, with 18 bases lying between them. Germline-derived CDR1 and CDR2 are MNHEY and SVGAGI. CDR3 length equals 15 residues. The CDR3 protein is CASSRDGQGGYEQYF. For the CDR3, the DNA is TGTGCCAGCAGTCGGGACGGACAAGGGGGGTACGAGCAGTACTTC.

This chain connects TRBV4-1 to TRBJ1-4, with 9 bases identical to TRBD1. V shed 0 bases, J shed 9 bases, and the junction held 2 bases outside the gene matches. The CDR3 runs to 14 residues. Germline-derived CDR1 and CDR2 are MGHRA and YSYEKL. CDR3 bases: TGCGCCAGCAGCCAAGAGGGGACAGGGAAAAAACTGTTTTTT. Translating it yields CASSQEGTGKKLFF.

The rearrangement links TRBV7-9 to TRBJ2-3, with 7 bases fitting TRBD1. The germline CDR1 and CDR2 sequences are SEHNR and FQNEAQ (reference sequence). The CDR3 covers 15 residues. V gave up 4 bases and J gave up 0 bases; unmatched junction bases: 4. CDR3 residues: CASSSRTGSTDTQYF. The CDR3 DNA reads TGTGCCAGCAGCTCCCGGACAGGAAGCACAGATACGCAGTATTTT.

The chain is built from TRBV18 and TRBJ2-2; D gene ambiguous. Germline V CDR1 and CDR2: KGHSH, LQKENI. Trimming left V 5 bases short and J 2 bases short, with 12 bases between. The length of the CDR3 is 15 residues. Written as DNA, the CDR3 is TGTGCCAGCTCAGGGCGCTGGGTCAACACCGGGGAGCTGTTTTTT. Protein: CASSGRWVNTGELFF.

This clone has just a few counts. The chain combines TRBV29-1 with TRBJ2-7; no reliable D call. The ends were cut back, 5 bases at V and 2 bases at J, with 16 bases in the middle. The germline V gene has CDR1 SQVTM and CDR2 ANQGSEA. This CDR3 comprises 14 residues. The CDR3 sequence is CSVTMPDRAYEQYF. The DNA of the CDR3 is TGCAGCGTTACTATGCCGGATCGCGCCTACGAGCAGTACTTC.

This clone was seen only once. J is TRBJ2-2 and V is TRBV6-1, with D perhaps matching TRBD1 (6 bases). Germline loops: CDR1 MNHNS, CDR2 SASEGT. Trimming took off 2 bases at V and 0 bases at J, with 25 bases between the two ends. The CDR3 sequence is 21 residues long. DNA for the CDR3: TGTGCCAGCAGTGAATACGCTGTGGACAGAGGAATATACGCGAACACCGGGGAGCTGTTTTTT. It yields the protein CASSEYAVDRGIYANTGELFF.

The chain has TRBV30 and TRBJ1-2; 8 positions agree with TRBD1. The length of the CDR3 is 14 residues. Germline CDR1 is GTSNPN and CDR2 is SVGIG (reference sequence). After removal of 2 bases from V and 4 bases from J, the junction contained 6 bases not matched to a gene. The CDR3 nucleotides read TGTGCCTGGAGTAAACAGGGGGAGATCTATGGCTACACCTTC. Amino acid sequence: CAWSKQGEIYGYTF.

The chain is built from TRBV12-5 and TRBJ1-5; D is undetermined. The germline V and J ends were trimmed by 6 bases and 3 bases, with 6 bases remaining between them. The CDR3 extends over 12 amino acids. The germline V gene has CDR1 LGHNT and CDR2 FRNRAP. CDR3 sequence reads: CASGYTNQPQHF. The CDR3 nucleotides are TGTGCTAGTGGATATACCAATCAGCCCCAGCATTTT.

The V and J genes are TRBV27 and TRBJ2-7; D may be TRBD1 or TRBD2 (5 bases each). CDR1 and CDR2 from the germline V gene are MNHEY and SMNVEV (reference sequence). V was clipped by 3 bases and J by 2 bases, with 11 bases between them. This CDR3 spans 14 amino acids. CDR3 protein: CASSFGDGTYEQYF. DNA of the CDR3: TGTGCCAGCAGTTTTGGGGACGGTACCTACGAGCAGTACTTC.

The rearrangement uses TRBV27 and TRBJ2-7; a weak D match, TRBD1 (6 bases). V lost 0 bases, J lost 5 bases, and 11 bases lay in between. The CDR3 spans 14 residues. Per germline, CDR1 MNHEY and CDR2 SMNVEV (reference sequence). The CDR3 loop reads CASSLSWAGDEQYF. The CDR3 nucleotides read TGTGCCAGCAGTTTATCGTGGGCAGGGGACGAGCAGTACTTC.

The chain employs TRBV2 and TRBJ2-1, with a possible D match to TRBD2 (6 bases). The V gene's germline CDR1 is SNHLY and CDR2 FYNNEI. The V gene lost 6 bases and the J gene lost 4 bases, with 19 bases spanning the gap. The length of the CDR3 is 16 residues. The CDR3 protein is CASSKLPGLGYNEQFF. The CDR3 bases are TGTGCCAGCAGCAAACTGCCGGGACTGGGGTACAATGAGCAGTTCTTC.

The CDR3 region has the DNA TGTGCCAGCAGTTACCTGGGCTCTGGAAACACCATATATTTT. Translated: CASSYLGSGNTIYF. The chain joins TRBV6-5 to TRBJ1-3, with unresolved D. Trimming left V 2 bases short and J 0 bases short, with 5 bases between. Germline V gene sequence: CDR1 MNHEY, CDR2 SVGAGI. The CDR3 is made up of 14 amino acids.

The chain is built from TRBV5-4 and TRBJ2-3, with D maybe TRBD1 (6 bases). CDR1 is SGHNT and CDR2 is YYREEE in the germline V gene (reference sequence). This CDR3 is 16 amino acids long. V lost 2 bases and J 2 bases, leaving 15 bases between the germline ends. The DNA of the CDR3 is TGTGCCAGCAGCTTCAGGACAGTTATTTCCACAGATACGCAGTATTTT. Its protein is CASSFRTVISTDTQYF.

The J gene is TRBJ2-7, the V gene TRBV12-5, with 10 bases matching TRBD2. The CDR3 has 19 residues. The germline gives CDR1 LGHNT, CDR2 FRNRAP. The J segment lost 1 base and the V segment lost 1 base, leaving 13 bases of the junction unmatched. In DNA form, the CDR3 reads TGTGCTAGTGGTTTGGATAGCGGGGGGCCAGCAATAAGATCCTACGAGCAGTACTTC. Amino acid sequence: CASGLDSGGPAIRSYEQYF.

On this clone itself: The junction departs from the called germline gene at one end, perhaps through a read error. This specimen includes other DNA sequences encoding the same CDR3. This rearrangement joins TRBV28 to TRBJ1-2, with D uncertain. The CDR3 runs to 13 residues. Germline CDR1 is MDHEN and CDR2 is SYDVKM. The CDR3 region is CASSLTGNYGYTF. The CDR3 DNA reads TGTGCCAGCAGTTTAACGGGGAACTACGGCTACACCTTC.